Listed here is a single T cell receptor beta chain. The ends were cut back, 6 bases at V and 0 bases at J, with 7 bases in the middle. Germline-derived CDR1 and CDR2 are MNHEY and SVGAGI. This CDR3 has 13 residues. This specimen comes from a study of radiation and T cells in renal cell carcinoma. Time point given: blood 4 weeks post-SBRT, at nephrectomy. Described treatment: 15 Gy SBRT to primary tumor, nephrectomy 4 weeks later. The repertoire was sequenced with immunoSEQ multiplex PCR; TCRdb's copy has only in-frame clones and lacks some. The sample lists over 90,000 clones, around 83% occurring once.

The V and J genes are TRBV6-5 and TRBJ2-3; D ambiguous. The clonotype originates from a man aged 60 to 69 with renal cell carcinoma. This specimen consisted of blood, obtained from a patient whose treatment included radiotherapy and nephrectomy. Here the CDR3 DNA reads TGTGCCAGCAGCCGCGGTAGCACAGATACGCAGTATTTT. It encodes CASSRGSTDTQYF.